One T cell receptor beta chain is described in this entry. At one of its ends the junction is not consistent with the germline gene, which may arise from a read error. The data were taken from a study of tumor and adjacent non-tumor tissue in lung cancer. This sample's RNA came from whole unsorted tissue. The CDR3 runs to 19 residues. From germline, CDR1 is LGHNA and CDR2 YSLEER. TCRbeta libraries were built with three rounds of nested PCR, modified from ARM-PCR. MiXCR, run by TCRdb on the multiplex PCR reads, gives a single entry per CDR3 protein. The table has around 120,000 distinct CDR3 sequences, over 65% seen once; the top ten hold 10% to 15%.

The gene calls are TRBV4-3 and TRBJ2-3; D is ambiguous. Sequenced sample: lung tumor tissue. The clonotype originates from a young man with non-small cell lung cancer. The CDR3 here is CASGQEFSGRTTPSDTQCF. In DNA form, the CDR3 reads TGCGCCAGCGGCCAAGAATTCTCTGGTCGGACGACTCCCTCAGATACGCAGTGTTTT.